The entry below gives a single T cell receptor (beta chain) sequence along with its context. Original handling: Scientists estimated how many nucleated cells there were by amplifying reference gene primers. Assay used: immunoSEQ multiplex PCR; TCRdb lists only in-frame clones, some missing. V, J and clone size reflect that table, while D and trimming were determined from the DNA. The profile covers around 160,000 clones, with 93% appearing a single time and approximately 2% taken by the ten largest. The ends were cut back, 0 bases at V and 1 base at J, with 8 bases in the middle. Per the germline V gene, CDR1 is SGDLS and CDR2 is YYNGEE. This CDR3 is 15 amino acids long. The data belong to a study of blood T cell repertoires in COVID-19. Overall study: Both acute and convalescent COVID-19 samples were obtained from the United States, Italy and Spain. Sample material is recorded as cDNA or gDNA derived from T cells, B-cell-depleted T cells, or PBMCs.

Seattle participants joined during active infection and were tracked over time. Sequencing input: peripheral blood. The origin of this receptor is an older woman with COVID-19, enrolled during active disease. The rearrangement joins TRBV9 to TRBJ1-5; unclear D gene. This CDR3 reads CASSVVRESNQPQHF. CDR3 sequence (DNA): TGTGCCAGCAGCGTAGTTAGGGAGAGCAATCAGCCCCAGCATTTT.